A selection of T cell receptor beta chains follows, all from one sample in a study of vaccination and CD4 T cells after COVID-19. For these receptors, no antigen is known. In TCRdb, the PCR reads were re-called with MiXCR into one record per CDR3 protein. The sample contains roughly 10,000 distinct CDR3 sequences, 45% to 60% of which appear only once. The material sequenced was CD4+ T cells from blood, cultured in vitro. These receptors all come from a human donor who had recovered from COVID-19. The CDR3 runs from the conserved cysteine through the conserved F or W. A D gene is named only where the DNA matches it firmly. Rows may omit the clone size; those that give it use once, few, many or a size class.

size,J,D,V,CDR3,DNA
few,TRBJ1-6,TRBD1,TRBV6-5,CASSYGYRGISPLHF,TGTGCCAGCAGTTACGGTTACAGGGGCATCTCACCCCTCCACTTT
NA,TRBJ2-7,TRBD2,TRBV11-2,CASSSRLAGVGYEQYF,TGTGCCAGCAGCTCGAGACTAGCGGGAGTTGGTTACGAGCAGTACTTC
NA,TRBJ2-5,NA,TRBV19,CASKKRAQETQYF,TGTGCCAGTAAGAAGCGGGCACAAGAGACCCAGTACTTC
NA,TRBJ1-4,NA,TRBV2,CASRARTVTNEKLFF,TGTGCCAGCAGGGCCCGAACCGTAACTAATGAAAAACTGTTTTTT
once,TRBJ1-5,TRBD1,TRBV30,CACDRQGGQPQHF,TGTGCCTGCGACCGACAGGGAGGTCAGCCCCAGCATTTT
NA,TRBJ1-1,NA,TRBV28,CASSPRGIGGTEAFF,TGTGCCAGCAGCCCCCGCGGGATCGGGGGCACTGAAGCTTTCTTT
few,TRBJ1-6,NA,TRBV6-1,CASSGRYNSPLHF,TGTGCCAGCAGTGGACGGTATAATTCACCCCTCCACTTT
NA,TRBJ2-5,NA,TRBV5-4,CASTQDSETQYF,TGTGCCAGCACCCAGGACAGTGAGACCCAGTACTTC
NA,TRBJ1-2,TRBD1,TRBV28,CASNDGQGNYGYTF,TGTGCCAGCAACGACGGACAGGGGAACTATGGCTACACCTTC
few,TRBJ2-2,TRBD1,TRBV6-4,CASSEGQGNTGELFF,TGTGCCAGCAGTGAAGGACAGGGAAACACCGGGGAGCTGTTTTTT
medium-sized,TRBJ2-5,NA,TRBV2,CASSEKHVQETQYF,TGTGCCAGCAGTGAGAAGCACGTACAAGAGACCCAGTACTTC
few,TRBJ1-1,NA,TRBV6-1,CASSRGGDTEAFF,TGTGCCAGCAGCAGGGGAGGGGACACTGAAGCTTTCTTT
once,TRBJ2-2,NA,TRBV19,CASRKPYPNTGELFF,TGTGCCAGTAGGAAACCCTACCCGAACACCGGGGAGCTGTTTTTT
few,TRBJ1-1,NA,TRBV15,CATSRDLWGSTEAFF,TGTGCCACCAGCAGAGATCTTTGGGGATCCACTGAAGCTTTCTTT
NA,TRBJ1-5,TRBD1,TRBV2,CASSDGQGNQPQHF,TGTGCCAGCAGTGATGGACAGGGCAATCAGCCCCAGCATTTT
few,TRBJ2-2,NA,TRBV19,CASKRTDGNTGELFF,TGTGCCAGTAAAAGGACAGACGGAAACACCGGGGAGCTGTTTTTT
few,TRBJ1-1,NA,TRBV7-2,CASGRGAEAFF,TGTGCCAGCGGGCGGGGGGCTGAAGCTTTCTTT
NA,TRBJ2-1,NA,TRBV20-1,CSAPYNEQFF,TGCAGTGCTCCTTACAATGAGCAGTTCTTC
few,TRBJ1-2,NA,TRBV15,CATSRDLGGDGYTF,TGTGCCACCAGCAGAGATTTAGGAGGGGATGGCTACACCTTC
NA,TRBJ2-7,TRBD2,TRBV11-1,CASSWGVAGRASDYEQYF,TGTGCCAGCAGCTGGGGGGTAGCGGGACGGGCCTCAGACTACGAGCAGTACTTC
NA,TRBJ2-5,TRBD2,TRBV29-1,CSVWGSGFQETQYF,TGCAGCGTTTGGGGTAGCGGGTTCCAAGAGACCCAGTACTTC
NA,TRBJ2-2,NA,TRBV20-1,CSASELTSTGELFF,TGCAGTGCTAGCGAGCTTACCTCCACCGGGGAGCTGTTTTTT
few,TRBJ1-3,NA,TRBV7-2,CASSTVSGNTIYF,TGTGCCAGCAGTACAGTCTCTGGAAACACCATATATTTT
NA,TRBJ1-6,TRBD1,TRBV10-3,CAISRQGADSPLHF,TGTGCCATCAGTCGTCAGGGGGCGGATTCACCCCTCCACTTT
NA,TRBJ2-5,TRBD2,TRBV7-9,CASSRGGVAEQETQYF,TGCGCCAGCAGCCGGGGGGGGGTAGCGGAACAAGAGACCCAGTACTTC
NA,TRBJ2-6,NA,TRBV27,CATSTSSGANVLTF,TGTGCCACCTCTACTAGCTCTGGGGCCAACGTCCTGACTTTC
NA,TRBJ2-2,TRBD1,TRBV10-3,CATAGTGITGELFF,TGTGCCACCGCCGGGACAGGGATTACCGGGGAGCTGTTTTTT
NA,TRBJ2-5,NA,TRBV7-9,CASSLPSVETQYF,TGTGCCAGCAGCTTGCCTAGCGTGGAGACCCAGTACTTC
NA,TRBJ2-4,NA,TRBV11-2,CASSLNMDIQYF,TGTGCCAGCAGCTTAAATATGGACATTCAGTACTTC
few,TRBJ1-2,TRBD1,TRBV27,CASSLKRDRVGYTF,TGTGCCAGCAGTTTAAAGAGGGACAGGGTTGGCTACACCTTC
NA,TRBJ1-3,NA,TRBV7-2,CASSFSATGNTIYF,TGTGCCAGCAGCTTCAGTGCTACTGGAAACACCATATATTTT
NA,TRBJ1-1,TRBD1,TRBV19,CASRSGTENTEAFF,TGTGCCAGTAGGTCCGGGACAGAGAACACTGAAGCTTTCTTT
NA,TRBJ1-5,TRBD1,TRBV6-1,CASRPGTVNQPQHF,TGTGCCAGCAGACCAGGGACAGTTAATCAGCCCCAGCATTTT
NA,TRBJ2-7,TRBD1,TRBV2,CASSRQGYEQYF,TGTGCCAGCAGCCGACAGGGTTACGAGCAGTACTTC
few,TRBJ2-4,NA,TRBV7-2,CASSPEAGLAKNIQYF,TGTGCCAGCAGCCCGGAGGCGGGACTAGCCAAAAACATTCAGTACTTC
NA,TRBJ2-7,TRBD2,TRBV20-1,CSASRGGSLSYEQYF,TGCAGTGCTAGCCGGGGCGGGAGCCTCTCCTACGAGCAGTACTTC
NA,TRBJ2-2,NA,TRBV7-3,CASSLDTGELFF,TGTGCCAGCAGCCTAGACACCGGGGAGCTGTTTTTT
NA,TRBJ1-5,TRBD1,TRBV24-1,CATSDPGQGNQPQHF,TGTGCCACCAGTGATCCAGGACAGGGGAATCAGCCCCAGCATTTT
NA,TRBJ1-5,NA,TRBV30,CAWSTDSNQPQHF,TGTGCCTGGAGTACCGATAGCAATCAGCCCCAGCATTTT
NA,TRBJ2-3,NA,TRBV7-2,CASSLGVGPDTQYF,TGTGCCAGCAGCTTAGGGGTAGGGCCCGATACGCAGTATTTT
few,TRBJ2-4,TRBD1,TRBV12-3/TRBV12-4,CASSLRTGGNIQYF,TGTGCCAGCAGTTTACGGACAGGGGGAAACATTCAGTACTTC
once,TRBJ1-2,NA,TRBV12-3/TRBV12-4,CASRPGDYGYTF,TGTGCCAGCCGTCCGGGGGACTATGGCTACACCTTC
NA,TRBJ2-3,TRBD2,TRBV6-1,CASSDPQREGQYF,TGTGCCAGCAGTGACCCCCAGCGGGAGGGTCAGTATTTT
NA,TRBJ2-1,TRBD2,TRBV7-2,CASSFRLAEYNEQFF,TGTGCCAGCAGCTTCAGACTAGCGGAGTACAATGAGCAGTTCTTC
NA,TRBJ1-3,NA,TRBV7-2,CASSLGPQGYSGNTIYF,TGTGCCAGCAGCTTAGGACCGCAGGGGTACTCTGGAAACACCATATATTTT
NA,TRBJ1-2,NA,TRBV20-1,CSALDRPPYGYTF,TGCAGTGCGTTAGACAGGCCTCCTTATGGCTACACCTTC
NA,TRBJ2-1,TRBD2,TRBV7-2,CASNRDYYNEQFF,TGTGCCAGCAACCGGGACTATTACAATGAGCAGTTCTTC
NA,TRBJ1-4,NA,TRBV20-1,CSAREFGYGGAEVGKLFF,TGCAGTGCTAGAGAGTTCGGGTATGGTGGGGCGGAGGTCGGAAAACTGTTTTTT
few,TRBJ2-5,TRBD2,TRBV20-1,CSAKTSMETQYF,TGCAGTGCTAAGACTAGCATGGAGACCCAGTACTTC
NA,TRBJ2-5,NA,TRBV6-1,CASSRTDQETQYF,TGTGCCAGCAGTCGGACAGACCAAGAGACCCAGTACTTC
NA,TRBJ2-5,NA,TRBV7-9,CASSFETQYF,TGTGCCAGCAGCTTCGAGACCCAGTACTTC
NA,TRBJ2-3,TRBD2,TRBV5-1,CASSLGSSGLNTDTQYF,TGCGCCAGCAGCTTGGGGTCTAGCGGGCTAAACACAGATACGCAGTATTTT
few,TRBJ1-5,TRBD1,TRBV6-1,CASSQGASQPQHF,TGTGCCAGTTCACAGGGGGCGAGTCAGCCCCAGCATTTT
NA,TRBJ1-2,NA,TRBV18,CASSPPGEYGYTF,TGTGCCAGCTCCCCCCCCGGCGAGTATGGCTACACCTTC
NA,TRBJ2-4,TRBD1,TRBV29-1,CSVEQGAQGNIQYF,TGCAGCGTTGAACAGGGGGCGCAGGGGAACATTCAGTACTTC
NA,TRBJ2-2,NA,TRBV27,CASSFDRPGAGELFF,TGTGCCAGCAGTTTCGACAGGCCAGGGGCCGGGGAGCTGTTTTTT
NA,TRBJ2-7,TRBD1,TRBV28,CASSKTGISYEQYF,TGTGCCAGCAGTAAGACAGGGATCTCCTACGAGCAGTACTTC
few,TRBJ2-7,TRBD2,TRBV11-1,CASSREGGSSYEQYF,TGTGCCAGCAGCCGGGAGGGCGGGAGCTCCTACGAGCAGTACTTC
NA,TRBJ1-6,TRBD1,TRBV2,CASSYRDRFNNSLLHF,TGTGCCAGCAGTTACCGGGACAGGTTTAATAATTCACTCCTCCACTTT